The next 16 T cell receptor beta chains were all read from a single sample in a study of OX40 agonist ivuxolimab in advanced cancers. Sequenced by immunoSEQ multiplex PCR; TCRdb stores in-frame clones only, minus some. Of tens of thousands of clones in the sample, roughly 84% were seen once. Sequencing was performed on CD4+ or CD8+ T cells sorted from blood, taken in a trial of the OX40 agonist ivuxolimab. All receptors come from an adult with an advanced solid tumor such as melanoma, head and neck, liver or kidney cancer.

The chain joins TRBV6-6 to TRBJ2-7; the match to TRBD2 covers 7 bases. This CDR3 is 15 amino acids long. In germline, CDR1 is MNHNY, CDR2 SVGAGI (reference sequence). Trimming at V came to 0 bases and at J to 6 bases, leaving 8 bases not matched to a gene. CDR3 DNA: TGTGCCAGCAGTTACTCGGAAGAGGGAGGGCGCGAGCAGTACTTC. It codes for CASSYSEEGGREQYF.

The CDR3 loop is CASSMRGEGGKYF. CDR3 DNA sequence: TGTGCCAGTAGTATGAGAGGAGAGGGGGGAAAGTACTTC. V is TRBV19 and J is TRBJ2-7, with D perhaps given as TRBD1 or TRBD2 (6 bases each). Germline V gene sequence: CDR1 LNHDA, CDR2 SQIVND (reference sequence). The length of the CDR3 is 13 residues. Between the trimmed V and J ends, which lost 3 bases and 11 bases, there was a span of 17 bases. Supplemented by reference TRBV19 and TRBJ2-7, the full variable domain reads DGGITQSPKYLFRKEGQNVTLSCEQNLNHDAMYWYRQDPGQGLRLIYYSQIVNDFQKGDIAEGYSVSREKKESFPLTVTSAQKNPTAFYLCASSMRGEGGKYFGPGTRLTVT.

The CDR3 region has the DNA TGTGCCACCCGAGCGGGGACAGCTAGTAATGAAAAACTGTTTTTT. This codes for CATRAGTASNEKLFF. The chain carries TRBV28 and TRBJ1-4, with 7 bases identical to TRBD1. From germline, CDR1 is MDHEN and CDR2 SYDVKM. The CDR3 spans 15 residues. V shed 10 bases and J 4 bases; nucleotides not matched to a gene: 12.

The chain has TRBV7-9 and TRBJ2-7; 10 nucleotides align to TRBD1. The CDR3 is 16 residues long. With V trimmed by 6 bases and J by 6 bases, 14 bases remained unmatched. From germline, CDR1 is SEHNR and CDR2 FQNEAQ (reference sequence). CDR3 DNA sequence: TGTGCCAGCAGTTCGCCGCGGGACAGGGGTACGGCCGAGCAGTACTTC. Translation gives CASSSPRDRGTAEQYF.

The CDR3 bases are TGTGCCAGCAGTTTGACGGGAGGGGACACTGAAGCTTTCTTT. It translates to CASSLTGGDTEAFF. V gene TRBV27 combines with J gene TRBJ1-1; D perhaps matches TRBD1 (5 bases). V lost 3 bases to trimming and J lost 3 bases, with 11 bases between them. The CDR3 length is 14 residues. Per germline, CDR1 MNHEY and CDR2 SMNVEV (reference sequence).

The chain combines TRBV6-5 with TRBJ2-5; possibly TRBD1 or TRBD2 for D (5 bases each). V was clipped by 2 bases and J by 5 bases, with 12 bases between them. The CDR3 totals 14 residues. Germline V gene lookup returns CDR1 MNHEY and CDR2 SVGAGI. This CDR3 reads CASSYGTARETQYF. In nucleotides, the CDR3 is TGTGCCAGCAGTTACGGGACGGCCAGGGAGACCCAGTACTTC.

This sequence joins TRBV27 and TRBJ2-7; D is undetermined. There are 15 residues in the CDR3. Germline V gene sequence: CDR1 MNHEY, CDR2 SMNVEV (reference sequence). V lost 2 bases and J lost 0, with 11 bases in between. This CDR3 reads CASSLGPHSSYEQYF. The CDR3 DNA sequence: TGTGCCAGCAGTTTAGGGCCGCACAGCTCCTACGAGCAGTACTTC.

Ten or more counts support this clone. The chain combines TRBV2 with TRBJ2-7; D not resolved. The ends were cut back, 3 bases at V and 3 bases at J, with 9 bases in the middle. Germline loops: CDR1 SNHLY, CDR2 FYNNEI. The CDR3 loop spans 13 amino acids. The CDR3: CASSDRASYEQYF. The CDR3 DNA reads TGTGCCAGCAGTGACCGCGCTAGCTACGAGCAGTACTTC.

The chain links TRBV9 to TRBJ1-3; tentative D call: TRBD1 (5 bases). This CDR3 is built from 13 residues. Germline V gene sequence: CDR1 SGDLS, CDR2 YYNGEE. Trimming took 6 bases from V and 6 from J, leaving 13 bases between them. The CDR3 DNA reads TGTGCCAGCACGTCGCAGGGTGAAAACACCATATATTTT. Its protein product is CASTSQGENTIYF.

V and J are TRBV7-7 and TRBJ2-2; 11 nucleotides match TRBD2. V gave up 5 bases and J gave up 4 bases; unmatched junction bases: 9. Germline values: CDR1 SSHAT, CDR2 FNYEAQ (reference sequence). The CDR3 covers 17 residues. The CDR3 DNA is TGTGCCAGCAGCCCCTTAGCGGGAGGGCTACCCACCGGGGAGCTGTTTTTT. The encoded protein is CASSPLAGGLPTGELFF.

The chain joins TRBV2 to TRBJ2-7; 10 positions match TRBD2. The CDR3 consists of 14 residues. With V trimmed by 8 bases and J by 3 bases, 7 bases remained unmatched. The germline V gene has CDR1 SNHLY and CDR2 FYNNEI. This CDR3 is CASGGRTSGYEQYF. As DNA, the CDR3 is TGTGCCAGCGGTGGTAGGACTAGCGGCTACGAGCAGTACTTC.

The chain uses TRBV29-1 and TRBJ2-7, with D possibly matching TRBD2 (5 bases). Germline CDR1 and CDR2: SQVTM and ANQGSEA. V was shortened by 5 bases and J by 0 bases, with 11 bases between the two germline ends. The CDR3 spans 13 residues. CDR3: CSVSGGSSYEQYF. CDR3 DNA sequence: TGCAGCGTTTCCGGCGGGTCCTCCTACGAGCAGTACTTC.

The chain's CDR3 is CASSLWGAGRETQYF. DNA of the CDR3: TGTGCCAGCAGCTTATGGGGCGCGGGGAGAGAGACCCAGTACTTC. The chain recombines TRBV7-8 with TRBJ2-5, with D possibly matching TRBD2 (6 bases). The CDR3 covers 15 residues. CDR1 and CDR2 (germline): SGHVS, FQNEAQ. With 2 bases removed from V and 4 bases from J, the gap between germline ends came to 14 bases.

The chain uses TRBV9 and TRBJ2-1; 14 nucleotides align to TRBD2. Germline lookup yields CDR1 SGDLS and CDR2 YYNGEE. With 2 bases clipped from V and 1 base from J, the junction kept 8 bases outside the gene matches. The CDR3 has 19 residues. The CDR3 sequence is CASSVRLAGGPGSYNEQFF. Here the CDR3 DNA reads TGTGCCAGCAGCGTTCGACTAGCGGGAGGGCCAGGGTCCTACAATGAGCAGTTCTTC. Using reference TRBV9 and TRBJ2-1 for the parts outside the CDR3, the full variable domain is DSGVTQTPKHLITATGQRVTLRCSPRSGDLSVYWYQQSLDQGLQFLIQYYNGEERAKGNILERFSAQQFPDLHSELNLSSLELGDSALYFCASSVRLAGGPGSYNEQFFGPGTRLTVL.

This clone was observed a handful of times. The rearrangement links TRBV19 to TRBJ1-2; D is unresolved. V lost 10 bases to trimming and J lost 0 bases, with 9 bases between them. Germline CDR1 and CDR2: LNHDA and SQIVND (reference sequence). The CDR3 has 12 amino acids. DNA of the CDR3: TGTGCCACCGAACAGCCTAACTATGGCTACACCTTC. Translating gives CATEQPNYGYTF.

The CDR3 DNA follows: TGTGCCAGTGGACAGGGACAGGGCGAGCAGTACTTC. This codes for CASGQGQGEQYF. This chain links TRBV19 with TRBJ2-7; 9 nucleotides match TRBD1. There are 12 residues in the CDR3. J was trimmed by 6 bases and V by 8 bases; bases with no gene match: 5. Germline V gene data show CDR1 as LNHDA and CDR2 as SQIVND (reference sequence).